This T cell receptor beta chain was found in a study of T cells after posttransplantation cyclophosphamide. The study's findings and limits: After PTCy, TRB diversity resembled that of CNI/methotrexate controls. Donor CD8+ memory clones often dominated recipient blood repertoires at later times.

This clone is deemed medium-sized. Antigen: not known. Clones were read by immunoSEQ multiplex PCR, and TCRdb kept only the in-frame ones, dropping some. Sampling found a few thousand clones, none seen once. CDR3 length: 13 amino acids. Unmatched junction bases numbered 7, after V lost 9 bases and J lost 12 bases. Germline lookup yields CDR1 SNHLY and CDR2 FYNNEI. A marrow graft followed busulfan-fludarabine conditioning, with cyclophosphamide on days +3 and +4. The receptor's source is a female patient in her 30s who received an allogeneic stem cell transplant from an unrelated donor, was CMV-positive, and had acute and chronic GVHD. Some T cells may trace back to the graft donor. This chain links TRBV2 with TRBJ2-1, with 14 positions matching TRBD2. The sequenced sample was PBMCs, obtained after allogeneic stem cell transplant with posttransplant cyclophosphamide. In DNA form, the CDR3 reads TGTGCCAGGGGACTAGCGGGAGCCCCGGGGCAGTTCTTC. Protein sequence: CARGLAGAPGQFF.